The source of this T cell receptor (beta chain) is a study of post-analysis software for immune sequencing data. The sample holds a few counts of this clonotype. Its matching antigen is unknown. Each TCR beta cDNA library carried unique molecular identifiers. TCRdb itself ran the PCR reads through MiXCR, one entry per CDR3 protein. Among 700,000 to 900,000 distinct CDR3 sequences listed, about 45% were seen once. V was pared by 2 bases and J by 1 base, with 5 bases of the junction left unmatched. Germline V lookup: CDR1 MNHEY, CDR2 SVGAGI. The CDR3 extends over 15 amino acids. Study-wide points: Same-batch preparations were strongly co-clustered by F measure. When patients were compared with controls, four or five TRBV segments were more frequent, TRBV5-6, TRBV5-1 and TRBV20-1 among them.

Sequenced input: blood. This chain uses TRBV6-5 with TRBJ2-7, with 7 bases that match TRBD1. The TCR originated in a girl aged 10-17 years with multiple sclerosis. As DNA, the CDR3 is TGTGCCAGCAGTTACCTGGGACAGCAATCCTACGAGCAGTACTTC. Residues: CASSYLGQQSYEQYF.